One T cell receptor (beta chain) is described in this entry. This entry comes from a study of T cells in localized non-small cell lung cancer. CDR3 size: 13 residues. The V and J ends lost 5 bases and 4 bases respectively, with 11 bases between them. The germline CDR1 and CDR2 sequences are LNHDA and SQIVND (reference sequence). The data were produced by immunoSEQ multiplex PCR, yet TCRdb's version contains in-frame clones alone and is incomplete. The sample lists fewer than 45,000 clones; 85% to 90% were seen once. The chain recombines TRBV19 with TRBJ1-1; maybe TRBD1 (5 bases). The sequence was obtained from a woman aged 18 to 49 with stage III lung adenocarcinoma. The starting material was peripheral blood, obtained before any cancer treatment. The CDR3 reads CASSPPQGTEAFF. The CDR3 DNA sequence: TGTGCCAGTAGTCCCCCGCAGGGCACTGAAGCTTTCTTT.